This T cell receptor beta chain was profiled in a study of T cell responses to AZD1222 COVID-19 vaccine. In regard to this clone: Its specificity is not known.

General observations from the study: Dominant CD4 TCR responses targeted spike regions 160-218 and 743-854.

Using immunoSEQ multiplex PCR, the repertoire was profiled, and TCRdb retains in-frame clones only, with some absent. The repertoire holds some 150,000 clones, with 90% as singletons. Germline V CDR1 and CDR2: SQVTM, ANQGSEA. The CDR3 loop spans 12 amino acids. The V segment lost 6 bases and the J segment 2 bases; nucleotides outside the gene matches: 4. Sequenced material: peripheral blood, taken 28 days after the second AZD1222 dose. The chain links TRBV29-1 to TRBJ2-7; 7 bases line up with TRBD1. The clonotype originates from an adult who received the AZD1222 COVID-19 vaccine. CDR3 sequence (DNA): TGCAGCGTCCGGGACAGCCCCTACGAGCAGTACTTC. Residues: CSVRDSPYEQYF.